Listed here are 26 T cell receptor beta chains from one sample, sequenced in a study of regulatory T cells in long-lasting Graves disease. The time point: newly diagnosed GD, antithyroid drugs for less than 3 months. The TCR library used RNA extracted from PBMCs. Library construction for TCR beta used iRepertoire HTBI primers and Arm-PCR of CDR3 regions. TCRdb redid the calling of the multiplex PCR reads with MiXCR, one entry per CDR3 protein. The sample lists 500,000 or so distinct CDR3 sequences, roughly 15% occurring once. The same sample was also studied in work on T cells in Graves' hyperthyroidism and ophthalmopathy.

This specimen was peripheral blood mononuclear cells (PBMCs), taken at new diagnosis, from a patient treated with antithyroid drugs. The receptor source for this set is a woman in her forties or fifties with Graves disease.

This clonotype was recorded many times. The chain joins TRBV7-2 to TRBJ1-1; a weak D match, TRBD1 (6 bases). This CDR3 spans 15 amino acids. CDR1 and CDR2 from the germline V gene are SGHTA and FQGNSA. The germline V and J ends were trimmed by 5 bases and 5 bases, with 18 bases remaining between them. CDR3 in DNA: TGTGCCAGCAGCCCCCGGGGGGGGGCGGGAACTGAAGCTTTCTTT. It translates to CASSPRGGAGTEAFF.

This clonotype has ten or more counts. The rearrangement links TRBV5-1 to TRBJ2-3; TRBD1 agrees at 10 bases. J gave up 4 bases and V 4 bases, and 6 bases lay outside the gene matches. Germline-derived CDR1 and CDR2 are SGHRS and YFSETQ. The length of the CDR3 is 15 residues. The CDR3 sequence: CASSRRDRGSDTQYF. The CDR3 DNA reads TGCGCCAGCAGCCGCCGGGACAGGGGATCAGATACGCAGTATTTT.

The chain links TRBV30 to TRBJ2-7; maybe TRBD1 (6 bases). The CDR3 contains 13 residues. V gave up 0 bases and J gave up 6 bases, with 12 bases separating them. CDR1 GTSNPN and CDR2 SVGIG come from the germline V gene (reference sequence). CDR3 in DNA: TGTGCCTGGAGTGTACTAGGGGGTTCCGAGCAGTACTTC. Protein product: CAWSVLGGSEQYF.

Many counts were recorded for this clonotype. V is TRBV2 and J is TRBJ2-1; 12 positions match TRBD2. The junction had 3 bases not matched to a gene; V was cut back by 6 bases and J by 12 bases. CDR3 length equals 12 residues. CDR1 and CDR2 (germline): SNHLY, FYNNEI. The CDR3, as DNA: TGTGCCAGCAGATTGACTAGCGGGGGGCAGTTCTTC. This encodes CASRLTSGGQFF.

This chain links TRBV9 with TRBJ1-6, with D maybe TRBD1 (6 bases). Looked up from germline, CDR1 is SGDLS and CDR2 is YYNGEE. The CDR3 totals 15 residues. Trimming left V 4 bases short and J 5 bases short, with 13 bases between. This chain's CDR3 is CASSPGTQDNSPLHF. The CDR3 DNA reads TGTGCCAGCAGCCCGGGGACACAGGATAATTCACCCCTCCACTTT.

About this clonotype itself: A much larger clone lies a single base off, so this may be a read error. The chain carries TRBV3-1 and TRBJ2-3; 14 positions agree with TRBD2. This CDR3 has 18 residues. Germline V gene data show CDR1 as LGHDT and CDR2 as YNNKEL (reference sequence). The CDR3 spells CASSPGLAGGSYTYTQYF. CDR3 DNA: TGTGCCAGCAGCCCTGGACTAGCGGGGGGCTCTTACACATATACGCAGTATTTT.

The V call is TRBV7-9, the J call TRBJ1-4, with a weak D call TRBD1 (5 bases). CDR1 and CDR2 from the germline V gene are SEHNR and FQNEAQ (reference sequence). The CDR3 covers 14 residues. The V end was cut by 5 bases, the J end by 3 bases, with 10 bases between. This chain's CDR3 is CASSPDRSNEKLFF. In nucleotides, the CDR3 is TGTGCCAGCAGCCCCGACAGATCTAATGAAAAACTGTTTTTT.

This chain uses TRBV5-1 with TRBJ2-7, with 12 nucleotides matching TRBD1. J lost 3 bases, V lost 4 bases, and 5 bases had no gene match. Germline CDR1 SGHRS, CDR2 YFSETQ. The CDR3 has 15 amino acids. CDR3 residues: CASSNRDRGLYEQYF. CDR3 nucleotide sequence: TGCGCCAGCAGCAACCGGGACAGGGGGCTCTACGAGCAGTACTTC. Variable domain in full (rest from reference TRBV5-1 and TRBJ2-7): KAGVTQTPRYLIKTRGQQVTLSCSPISGHRSVSWYQQTPGQGLQFLFEYFSETQRNKGNFPGRFSGRQFSNSRSEMNVSTLELGDSALYLCASSNRDRGLYEQYFGPGTRLTVT.

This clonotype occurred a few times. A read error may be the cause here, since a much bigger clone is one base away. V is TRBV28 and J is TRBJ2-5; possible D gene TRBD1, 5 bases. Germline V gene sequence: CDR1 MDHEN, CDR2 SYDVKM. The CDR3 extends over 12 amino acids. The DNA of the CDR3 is TGTGCCATCAGTCGACAGACCGAGACCCAGTACTTC. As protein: CAISRQTETQYF.

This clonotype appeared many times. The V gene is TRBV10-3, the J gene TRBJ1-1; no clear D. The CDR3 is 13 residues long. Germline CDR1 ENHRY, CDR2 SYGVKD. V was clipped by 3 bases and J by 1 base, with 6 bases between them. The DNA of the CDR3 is TGTGCCATCAGTGAACACAGGAACACTGAAGCTTTCTTT. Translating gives CAISEHRNTEAFF.

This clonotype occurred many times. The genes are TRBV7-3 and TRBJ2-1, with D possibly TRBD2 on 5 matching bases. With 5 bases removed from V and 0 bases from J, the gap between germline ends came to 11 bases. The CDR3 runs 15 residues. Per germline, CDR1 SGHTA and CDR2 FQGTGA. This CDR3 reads CASSLGAGSYNEQFF. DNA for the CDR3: TGTGCCAGCAGCCTCGGCGCGGGCTCCTACAATGAGCAGTTCTTC.

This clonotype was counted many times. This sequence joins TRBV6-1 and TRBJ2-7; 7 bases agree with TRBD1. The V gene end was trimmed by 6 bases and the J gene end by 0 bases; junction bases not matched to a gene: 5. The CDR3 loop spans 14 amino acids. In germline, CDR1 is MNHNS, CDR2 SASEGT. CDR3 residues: CASRRTGVSYEQYF. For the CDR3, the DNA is TGTGCCAGCAGACGGACAGGAGTCTCCTACGAGCAGTACTTC.

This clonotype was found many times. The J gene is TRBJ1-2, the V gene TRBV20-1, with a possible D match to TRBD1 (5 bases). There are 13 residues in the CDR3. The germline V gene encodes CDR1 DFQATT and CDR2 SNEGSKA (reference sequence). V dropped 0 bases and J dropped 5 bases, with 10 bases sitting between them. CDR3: CSARDRGLYGYTF. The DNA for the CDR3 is TGCAGTGCTAGAGACCGGGGCCTATATGGCTACACCTTC.

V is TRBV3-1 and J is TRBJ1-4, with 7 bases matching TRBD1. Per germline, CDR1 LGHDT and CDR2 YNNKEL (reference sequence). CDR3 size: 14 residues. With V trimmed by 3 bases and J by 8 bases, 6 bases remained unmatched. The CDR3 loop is CASSQGTVKEKLFF. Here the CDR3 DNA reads TGTGCCAGCAGCCAGGGGACAGTTAAAGAAAAACTGTTTTTT.

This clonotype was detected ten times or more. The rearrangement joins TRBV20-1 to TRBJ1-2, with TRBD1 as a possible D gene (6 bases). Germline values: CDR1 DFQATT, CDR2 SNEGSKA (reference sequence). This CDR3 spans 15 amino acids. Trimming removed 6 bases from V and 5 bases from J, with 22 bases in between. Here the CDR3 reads CSATLPGQGLYGYTF. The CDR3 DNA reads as TGCAGTGCCACACTACCGGGCCAGGGGTTATATGGCTACACCTTC.

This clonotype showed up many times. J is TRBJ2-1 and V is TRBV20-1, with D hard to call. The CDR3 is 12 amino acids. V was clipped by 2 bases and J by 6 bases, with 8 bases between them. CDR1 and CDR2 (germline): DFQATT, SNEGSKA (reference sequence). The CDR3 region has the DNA TGCAGTGCTAGATACGGTCTCAATGAGCAGTTCTTC. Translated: CSARYGLNEQFF.

The chain's CDR3 is CASSLAAGQGYTEAFF. In DNA, the CDR3 is TGTGCCAGCAGCTTAGCTGCGGGACAGGGGTACACTGAAGCTTTCTTT. V gene TRBV7-9 combines with J gene TRBJ1-1, with TRBD1 matching over 10 bases. V was clipped by 0 bases and J by 3 bases; unmatched bases: 4. Germline assignment: CDR1 SEHNR and CDR2 FQNEAQ (reference sequence). CDR3 length: 16 amino acids.

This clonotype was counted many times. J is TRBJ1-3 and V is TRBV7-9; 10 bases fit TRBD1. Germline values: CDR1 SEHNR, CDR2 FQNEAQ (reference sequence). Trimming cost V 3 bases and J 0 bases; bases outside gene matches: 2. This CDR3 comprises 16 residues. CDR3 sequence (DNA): TGTGCCAGCAGCTTGGGACAGGGGACCTCTGGAAACACCATATATTTT. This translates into CASSLGQGTSGNTIYF.

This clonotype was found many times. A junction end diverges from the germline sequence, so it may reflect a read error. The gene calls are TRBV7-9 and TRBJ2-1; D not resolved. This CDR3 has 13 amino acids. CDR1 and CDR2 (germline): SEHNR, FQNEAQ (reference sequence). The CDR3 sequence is CASSLGTYNEQFF. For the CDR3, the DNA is TGTGCCAGCAGTTTAGGCACCTACAATGAGCAGTTCTTC. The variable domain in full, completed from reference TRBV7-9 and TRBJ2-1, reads DTGVSQNPRHKITKRGQNVTFRCDPISEHNRLYWYRQTLGQGPEFLTYFQNEAQLEKSRLLSDRFSAERPKGSFSTLEIQRTEQGDSAMYLCASSLGTYNEQFFGPGTRLTVL.

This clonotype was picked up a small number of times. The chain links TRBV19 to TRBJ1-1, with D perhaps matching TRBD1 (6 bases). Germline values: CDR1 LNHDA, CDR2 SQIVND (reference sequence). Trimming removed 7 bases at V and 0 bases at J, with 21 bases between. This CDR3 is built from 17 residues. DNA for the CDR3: TGTGCCAGTACTCCTCCCTCCGGGACAAAAATGAACACTGAAGCTTTCTTT. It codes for CASTPPSGTKMNTEAFF.

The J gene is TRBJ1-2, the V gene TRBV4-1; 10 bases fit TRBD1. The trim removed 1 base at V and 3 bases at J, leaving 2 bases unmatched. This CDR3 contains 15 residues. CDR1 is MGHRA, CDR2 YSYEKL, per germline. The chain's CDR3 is CASSQGQGADYGYTF. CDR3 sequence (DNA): TGCGCCAGCAGCCAAGGACAGGGGGCTGACTATGGCTACACCTTC.

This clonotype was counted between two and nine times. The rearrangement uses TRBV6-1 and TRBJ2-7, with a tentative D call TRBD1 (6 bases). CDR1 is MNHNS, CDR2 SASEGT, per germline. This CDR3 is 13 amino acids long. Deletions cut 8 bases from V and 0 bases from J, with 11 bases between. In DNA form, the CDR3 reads TGTGCCAGCTGCCCCAGGGGCTCCTACGAGCAGTACTTC. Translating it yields CASCPRGSYEQYF.

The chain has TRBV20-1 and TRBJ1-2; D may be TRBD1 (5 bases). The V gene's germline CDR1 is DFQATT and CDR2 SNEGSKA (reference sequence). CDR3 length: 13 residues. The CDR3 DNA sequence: TGCAGCGTTGAAGTGGGAGGAGGGGTCGGCTACACCTTC. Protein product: CSVEVGGGVGYTF.

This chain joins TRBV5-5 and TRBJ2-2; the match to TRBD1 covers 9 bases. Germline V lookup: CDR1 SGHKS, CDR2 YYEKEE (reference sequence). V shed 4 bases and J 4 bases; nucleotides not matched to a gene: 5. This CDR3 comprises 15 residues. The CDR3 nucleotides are TGTGCCAGCAGCGAGGGACAGGGAATCACCGGGGAGCTGTTTTTT. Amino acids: CASSEGQGITGELFF.

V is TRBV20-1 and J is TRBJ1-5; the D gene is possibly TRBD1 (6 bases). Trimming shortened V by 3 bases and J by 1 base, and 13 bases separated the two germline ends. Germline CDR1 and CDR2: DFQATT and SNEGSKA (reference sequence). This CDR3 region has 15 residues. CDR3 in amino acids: CSASRPGASNQPQHF. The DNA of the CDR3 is TGCAGTGCTAGTAGGCCGGGGGCGAGCAATCAGCCCCAGCATTTT.

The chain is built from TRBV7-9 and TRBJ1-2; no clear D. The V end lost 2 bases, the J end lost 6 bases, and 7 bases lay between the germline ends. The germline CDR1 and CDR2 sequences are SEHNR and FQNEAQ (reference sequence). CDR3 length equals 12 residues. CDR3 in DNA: TGTGCCAGCAGCTTAAGGGAGCATGGCTACACCTTC. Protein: CASSLREHGYTF.